This T cell receptor (beta chain) was sequenced during a study of CD8+ T cells in alopecia areata. Study-wide background: Tofacitinib lasted 6 to 18 months, then 6 months off drug. Whole-study findings and limits: Normal skin's resident alphabeta T cells are sequenced alongside lesional scalp T cells. It was lesional scalp, especially alopecia totalis/universalis, that showed higher clonality than normal scalp.

Extraction of RNA preceded its reverse transcription into cDNA, which served as the sequencing template. Data came from immunoSEQ multiplex PCR; TCRdb stores just in-frame clones and leaves some out. The profile shows approximately 180,000 clones, about 63% of them singletons. A remark on this clone: Its antigen is still unknown.

CDR1 is SGDLS and CDR2 is YYNGEE in the germline V gene. With 0 bases clipped from V and 1 base from J, the junction kept 5 bases outside the gene matches. The CDR3 has 16 residues. Patients with alopecia areata provided lesional scalp punch biopsies as well as peripheral blood. This clonotype was sampled from a human donor with alopecia areata. V gene TRBV9 combines with J gene TRBJ1-1; 8 bases align to TRBD1. The sample here was CD4+ T cells sorted from blood, taken at week 0. CDR3 sequence: CASSVGQGRTNTEAFF. CDR3 sequence (DNA): TGTGCCAGCAGCGTAGGACAGGGGCGAACGAACACTGAAGCTTTCTTT.